This record looks at one T cell receptor beta chain sequence and its context. Its antigen is still unknown. This entry is derived from a study of vaccination effects on CD4 cells after COVID-19. Study-wide background: It was a median of 72 days after the second dose that post-vaccine samples were obtained. Study conclusions and caveats: Long after vaccination, the clones induced by infection and by vaccine shrank markedly in size.

Germline values: CDR1 KGHSH, CDR2 LQKENI. The V and J ends lost 1 base and 2 bases respectively, with 13 bases between them. This CDR3 spans 16 amino acids. Antigen-specific CD4+ T cells were expanded with viral peptide pools in the ViraFEST assay before sequencing. Culture proceeded for more than 8 days, and CD4+ T cells were then isolated. As their vaccination, participants received two doses of either BNT162b2 or mRNA-1273. Days 3 and 7 saw half the medium replaced with IL-2 medium. TCRdb's copy holds only in-frame clones and misses some; the assay was immunoSEQ multiplex PCR. The sample consists of tens of thousands of clones, 73% of them appearing once.

The sequencing used CD4+ T cells from PBMCs cultured with HCoV-229E spike peptides, collected after COVID-19 vaccination. This TCR derives from a human donor who received a COVID-19 vaccine. This chain connects TRBV18 to TRBJ2-3, with D maybe TRBD2 (6 bases). The CDR3 reads CASSPLEGRHTDTQYF. CDR3 bases: TGTGCCAGCTCACCACTGGAGGGCAGGCACACAGATACGCAGTATTTT.